This note documents a single T cell receptor (beta chain) sequence. As yet, its antigen is unknown. The CDR3 runs to 11 residues. V shed 3 bases and J shed 4 bases, with 4 bases lying between them. Germline CDR1 reads SGHNT; CDR2 reads YYREEE (reference sequence). TCRdb's table, derived via immunoSEQ multiplex PCR, lists solely in-frame clones and lacks some. The sample has fewer than 130,000 clones; more than 70% are singletons. This sample is drawn from a study of OX40 agonist ivuxolimab in advanced cancers. Study outcomes and limitations: Not determined was the antigen specificity of the expanded peripheral T cells. CD8+ T cells showed, on average, more clonal expansion than CD4+ cells.

V and J are TRBV5-4 and TRBJ2-5; D ambiguous. This receptor was obtained from an adult with an advanced solid tumor such as melanoma, head and neck, liver or kidney cancer. The specimen comprised CD4+ or CD8+ T cells sorted from blood, sampled in a trial of the OX40 agonist ivuxolimab. The CDR3 here is CASSSRETQYF. In DNA, the CDR3 is TGTGCCAGCAGCTCCCGAGAGACCCAGTACTTC.